The 21 T cell receptor beta chains reported below all come from one sample, sequenced in a study of cytomegalovirus exposure and HLA in healthy donors. Primers included in the PCR were 60 Vbeta and 13 Jbeta primers. TCRdb keeps only in-frame clones here, not all; method: immunoSEQ multiplex PCR. This sample yields more than 100,000 clones, of which roughly 66% are seen a single time; roughly 3.5% belongs to the top ten. Material: PBMCs. The receptors were gathered from a woman between 50 and 59 years old in good health and CMV-seronegative.

The chain uses TRBV6-1 and TRBJ2-7, with D perhaps matching TRBD2 (7 bases). Germline V CDR1 and CDR2: MNHNS, SASEGT. The CDR3 is made up of 14 amino acids. Trimming took 3 bases from V and 5 from J, leaving 14 bases between them. The CDR3 is CASSESGGNDEQYF. DNA for the CDR3: TGTGCCAGCAGTGAGTCGGGGGGCAACGACGAGCAGTACTTC.

The rearrangement uses TRBV30 and TRBJ2-1; 9 bases agree with TRBD2. With 0 bases clipped from V and 8 bases from J, the junction kept 11 bases outside the gene matches. CDR1 GTSNPN and CDR2 SVGIG come from the germline V gene (reference sequence). The CDR3 spans 16 residues. The CDR3 nucleotides read TGTGCCTGGAGTGTTATAGAGCGGGAGGTTTACTATGAGCAGTTCTTC. Translating it yields CAWSVIEREVYYEQFF.

The chain is built from TRBV18 and TRBJ2-7; 7 positions match TRBD1. Germline V gene lookup returns CDR1 KGHSH and CDR2 LQKENI. V gave up 3 bases and J gave up 2 bases; unmatched junction bases: 4. The CDR3 is made up of 14 amino acids. In DNA, the CDR3 is TGTGCCAGCTCACCCGTTGACAGGGCCTACGAGCAGTACTTC. Amino acid sequence: CASSPVDRAYEQYF.

This clone has only one observation. J is TRBJ2-1 and V is TRBV10-3; weak D call: TRBD1 (5 bases). The CDR3 runs to 13 residues. The germline V and J ends were trimmed by 10 bases and 7 bases, with 17 bases remaining between them. Germline CDR1 ENHRY, CDR2 SYGVKD. CDR3 coding DNA: TGTGCCACCCGGCAGGGTGAGGTTAATGAGCAGTTCTTC. Its translation: CATRQGEVNEQFF.

This rearrangement joins TRBV19 to TRBJ2-1; D not resolved. Between the trimmed V and J ends, which lost 4 bases and 7 bases, there was a span of 11 bases. The length of the CDR3 is 13 residues. Germline V gene data show CDR1 as LNHDA and CDR2 as SQIVND (reference sequence). The CDR3 nucleotides read TGTGCCAGTAGTAAGTCTGTGAGGAATGAGCAGTTCTTC. This translates into CASSKSVRNEQFF.

The V gene is TRBV29-1, the J gene TRBJ2-3; D possibly corresponds to TRBD2 (5 bases). Trimming took 7 bases from V and 4 from J, leaving 18 bases between them. CDR1 is SQVTM, CDR2 ANQGSEA, per germline. CDR3 length: 14 residues. The CDR3 spells CSAPARTASDTQYF. The CDR3 coding sequence is TGCAGCGCTCCTGCACGGACTGCCTCAGATACGCAGTATTTT.

The chain couples TRBV2 to TRBJ1-1, with TRBD1 as a possible D gene (6 bases). Per germline, CDR1 SNHLY and CDR2 FYNNEI. V was trimmed by 8 bases and J by 2 bases, leaving 15 bases between them. CDR3 length: 14 amino acids. CDR3 bases: TGTGCCAGCCACGGGACATCAGCTAACACTGAAGCTTTCTTT. It is translated as CASHGTSANTEAFF.

The V and J genes are TRBV7-9 and TRBJ1-1; 9 nucleotides match TRBD1. Germline V gives CDR1 SEHNR, CDR2 FQNEAQ (reference sequence). The CDR3 runs to 14 residues. V gave up 3 bases and J gave up 1 base; unmatched junction bases: 0. The CDR3 here is CASSLGQGNTEAFF. The CDR3 bases are TGTGCCAGCAGCTTGGGACAGGGGAACACTGAAGCTTTCTTT. The whole variable domain, filled in from reference TRBV7-9 and TRBJ1-1, reads DTGVSQNPRHKITKRGQNVTFRCDPISEHNRLYWYRQTLGQGPEFLTYFQNEAQLEKSRLLSDRFSAERPKGSFSTLEIQRTEQGDSAMYLCASSLGQGNTEAFFGQGTRLTVV.

The CDR3 DNA sequence: TGTGCCAGCAGCTTGGCGGGAACTGGGGCCAACGTCCTGACTTTC. Translation: CASSLAGTGANVLTF. The chain couples TRBV5-4 to TRBJ2-6; TRBD2 is a possible D gene (5 bases). The V gene's germline CDR1 is SGHNT and CDR2 YYREEE (reference sequence). The ends were cut back, 0 bases at V and 2 bases at J, with 6 bases in the middle. This CDR3 has 15 amino acids.

The chain couples TRBV7-6 to TRBJ2-1, with 9 bases fitting TRBD1. Germline lookup yields CDR1 SGHVS and CDR2 FNYEAQ. Trimming cost V 4 bases and J 12 bases; bases outside gene matches: 10. The CDR3 sequence is 14 residues long. This chain's CDR3 is CASSSLGTGSSQFF. Written as DNA, the CDR3 is TGTGCCAGCAGCTCCCTAGGGACAGGGTCATCGCAGTTCTTC.

The rearrangement links TRBV27 to TRBJ2-5; 11 bases line up with TRBD1. The V gene's germline CDR1 is MNHEY and CDR2 SMNVEV (reference sequence). V dropped 4 bases and J dropped 1; count of bases not matched to a gene: 2. The CDR3 sequence is 15 residues long. DNA of the CDR3: TGTGCCAGCAGTTCCGGGACAGGGGGCCAAGAGACCCAGTACTTC. Translating it yields CASSSGTGGQETQYF.

The chain joins TRBV10-3 to TRBJ2-5; possibly TRBD2 for D (5 bases). V was trimmed by 6 bases and J by 7 bases, leaving 21 bases between them. This CDR3 has 15 residues. Germline values: CDR1 ENHRY, CDR2 SYGVKD. CDR3 DNA sequence: TGTGCCATCAGCACCTCGGTGGGAGACCTGGGGACCCAGTACTTC. Protein product: CAISTSVGDLGTQYF.

V usage is TRBV19 and J usage is TRBJ1-4; 9 bases agree with TRBD1. After removal of 8 bases from V and 5 bases from J, the junction contained 3 bases not matched to a gene. This CDR3 comprises 13 residues. Germline CDR1 reads LNHDA; CDR2 reads SQIVND (reference sequence). This CDR3 is CASGTGNNEKLFF. For the CDR3, the DNA is TGTGCCAGTGGGACAGGGAACAATGAAAAACTGTTTTTT.

V usage is TRBV10-3 and J usage is TRBJ2-3; 7 bases match TRBD2. J gave up 2 bases and V 8 bases, and 7 bases lay outside the gene matches. The germline CDR1 and CDR2 sequences are ENHRY and SYGVKD. The CDR3 length is 14 residues. Written as DNA, the CDR3 is TGTGCCATCGGCGACGGGAGGACCACAGATACGCAGTATTTT. This sequence encodes CAIGDGRTTDTQYF.

The chain carries TRBV13 and TRBJ2-1, with D perhaps TRBD2 (5 bases). Germline V gene data show CDR1 as PRHDT and CDR2 as FYEKMQ (reference sequence). The CDR3 has 14 residues. V lost 4 bases, J lost 9 bases, and 16 bases lay in between. CDR3: CASSSYGEKVEQFF. The CDR3 nucleotides are TGTGCCAGCAGCTCCTATGGGGAGAAGGTTGAGCAGTTCTTC.

The chain recombines TRBV18 with TRBJ2-5; 9 nucleotides line up with TRBD1. Germline V gene data show CDR1 as KGHSH and CDR2 as LQKENI. The CDR3 covers 15 residues. V lost 2 bases to trimming and J lost 5 bases; unmatched junction nucleotides: 6. In DNA form, the CDR3 reads TGTGCCAGCTCACCAAGCACAGGGGGCGTGGAGACCCAGTACTTC. The encoded protein is CASSPSTGGVETQYF.

This chain uses TRBV4-1 with TRBJ2-5; a possible D gene is TRBD2 (6 bases). Looked up from germline, CDR1 is MGHRA and CDR2 is YSYEKL. Trimming removed 4 bases from V and 4 bases from J, with 10 bases in between. The CDR3 extends over 13 amino acids. Written as DNA, the CDR3 is TGCGCCAGCAGCCTGCTGGAGGGAGAGACCCAGTACTTC. Amino acids: CASSLLEGETQYF.

This clone appeared a few times. This chain connects TRBV7-2 to TRBJ1-2; D may be TRBD1 (6 bases). This CDR3 is 13 amino acids long. CDR1 and CDR2 (germline): SGHTA, FQGNSA. Trimming stripped 5 bases from V and 8 bases from J, with 15 bases between. The DNA of the CDR3 is TGTGCCAGCAGCCTGGGGGGGGCGCGCGGCTACACCTTC. Translating gives CASSLGGARGYTF. Based on the CDR3 plus reference TRBV7-2 and TRBJ1-2, the full variable domain is GAGVSQSPSNKVTEKGKDVELRCDPISGHTALYWYRQSLGQGLEFLIYFQGNSAPDKSGLPSDRFSAERTGGSVSTLTIQRTQQEDSAVYLCASSLGGARGYTFGSGTRLTVV.

The chain links TRBV2 to TRBJ2-5; D uncertain. The length of the CDR3 is 12 residues. The germline V and J ends were trimmed by 6 bases and 9 bases, with 14 bases remaining between them. CDR1 is SNHLY, CDR2 FYNNEI, per germline. DNA for the CDR3: TGTGCCAGCAGAGAGAGAGTCCCGGCCCAGTACTTC. Translation gives CASRERVPAQYF.

The rearrangement joins TRBV29-1 to TRBJ2-2; D is possibly TRBD2 (5 bases). CDR3 length: 11 residues. Germline CDR1 SQVTM, CDR2 ANQGSEA. V was cut by 4 bases and J by 6 bases, with 6 bases left in between. CDR3 region: CSVVRAGELFF. CDR3 sequence (DNA): TGCAGCGTTGTGCGGGCCGGGGAGCTGTTTTTT.

The chain is built from TRBV10-2 and TRBJ2-7, with D tentatively TRBD1 (5 bases). This CDR3 has 14 residues. With 8 bases removed from V and 2 bases from J, the gap between germline ends came to 16 bases. Germline V lookup: CDR1 WSHSY, CDR2 SAAADI. For the CDR3, the DNA is TGCGCCAGCTATCCCGAGGCAGGGACCTACGAGCAGTACTTC. It translates to CASYPEAGTYEQYF.